This T cell receptor (beta chain) stems from a study of blood T cell repertoires in COVID-19. This clone was seen only a few times. Produced via immunoSEQ multiplex PCR; TCRdb's table is partial and in-frame only. The repertoire consists of about 84,000 clones, with around four fifths occurring once and the leading ten covering 35% to 40%. V shed 4 bases and J 2 bases; nucleotides not matched to a gene: 5. The CDR3 is made up of 16 amino acids. CDR1 and CDR2 (germline): LGHNT, FRNRAP. The sample taken for sequencing was peripheral blood. This clonotype was obtained from a man older than 75 with active or convalescent COVID-19. The chain links TRBV12-5 to TRBJ2-5; 12 bases align to TRBD2. CDR3 coding DNA: TGTGCTAGTGGTTACGGGACTAGCGGGCATCAAGAGACCCAGTACTTC. Encoded protein: CASGYGTSGHQETQYF.